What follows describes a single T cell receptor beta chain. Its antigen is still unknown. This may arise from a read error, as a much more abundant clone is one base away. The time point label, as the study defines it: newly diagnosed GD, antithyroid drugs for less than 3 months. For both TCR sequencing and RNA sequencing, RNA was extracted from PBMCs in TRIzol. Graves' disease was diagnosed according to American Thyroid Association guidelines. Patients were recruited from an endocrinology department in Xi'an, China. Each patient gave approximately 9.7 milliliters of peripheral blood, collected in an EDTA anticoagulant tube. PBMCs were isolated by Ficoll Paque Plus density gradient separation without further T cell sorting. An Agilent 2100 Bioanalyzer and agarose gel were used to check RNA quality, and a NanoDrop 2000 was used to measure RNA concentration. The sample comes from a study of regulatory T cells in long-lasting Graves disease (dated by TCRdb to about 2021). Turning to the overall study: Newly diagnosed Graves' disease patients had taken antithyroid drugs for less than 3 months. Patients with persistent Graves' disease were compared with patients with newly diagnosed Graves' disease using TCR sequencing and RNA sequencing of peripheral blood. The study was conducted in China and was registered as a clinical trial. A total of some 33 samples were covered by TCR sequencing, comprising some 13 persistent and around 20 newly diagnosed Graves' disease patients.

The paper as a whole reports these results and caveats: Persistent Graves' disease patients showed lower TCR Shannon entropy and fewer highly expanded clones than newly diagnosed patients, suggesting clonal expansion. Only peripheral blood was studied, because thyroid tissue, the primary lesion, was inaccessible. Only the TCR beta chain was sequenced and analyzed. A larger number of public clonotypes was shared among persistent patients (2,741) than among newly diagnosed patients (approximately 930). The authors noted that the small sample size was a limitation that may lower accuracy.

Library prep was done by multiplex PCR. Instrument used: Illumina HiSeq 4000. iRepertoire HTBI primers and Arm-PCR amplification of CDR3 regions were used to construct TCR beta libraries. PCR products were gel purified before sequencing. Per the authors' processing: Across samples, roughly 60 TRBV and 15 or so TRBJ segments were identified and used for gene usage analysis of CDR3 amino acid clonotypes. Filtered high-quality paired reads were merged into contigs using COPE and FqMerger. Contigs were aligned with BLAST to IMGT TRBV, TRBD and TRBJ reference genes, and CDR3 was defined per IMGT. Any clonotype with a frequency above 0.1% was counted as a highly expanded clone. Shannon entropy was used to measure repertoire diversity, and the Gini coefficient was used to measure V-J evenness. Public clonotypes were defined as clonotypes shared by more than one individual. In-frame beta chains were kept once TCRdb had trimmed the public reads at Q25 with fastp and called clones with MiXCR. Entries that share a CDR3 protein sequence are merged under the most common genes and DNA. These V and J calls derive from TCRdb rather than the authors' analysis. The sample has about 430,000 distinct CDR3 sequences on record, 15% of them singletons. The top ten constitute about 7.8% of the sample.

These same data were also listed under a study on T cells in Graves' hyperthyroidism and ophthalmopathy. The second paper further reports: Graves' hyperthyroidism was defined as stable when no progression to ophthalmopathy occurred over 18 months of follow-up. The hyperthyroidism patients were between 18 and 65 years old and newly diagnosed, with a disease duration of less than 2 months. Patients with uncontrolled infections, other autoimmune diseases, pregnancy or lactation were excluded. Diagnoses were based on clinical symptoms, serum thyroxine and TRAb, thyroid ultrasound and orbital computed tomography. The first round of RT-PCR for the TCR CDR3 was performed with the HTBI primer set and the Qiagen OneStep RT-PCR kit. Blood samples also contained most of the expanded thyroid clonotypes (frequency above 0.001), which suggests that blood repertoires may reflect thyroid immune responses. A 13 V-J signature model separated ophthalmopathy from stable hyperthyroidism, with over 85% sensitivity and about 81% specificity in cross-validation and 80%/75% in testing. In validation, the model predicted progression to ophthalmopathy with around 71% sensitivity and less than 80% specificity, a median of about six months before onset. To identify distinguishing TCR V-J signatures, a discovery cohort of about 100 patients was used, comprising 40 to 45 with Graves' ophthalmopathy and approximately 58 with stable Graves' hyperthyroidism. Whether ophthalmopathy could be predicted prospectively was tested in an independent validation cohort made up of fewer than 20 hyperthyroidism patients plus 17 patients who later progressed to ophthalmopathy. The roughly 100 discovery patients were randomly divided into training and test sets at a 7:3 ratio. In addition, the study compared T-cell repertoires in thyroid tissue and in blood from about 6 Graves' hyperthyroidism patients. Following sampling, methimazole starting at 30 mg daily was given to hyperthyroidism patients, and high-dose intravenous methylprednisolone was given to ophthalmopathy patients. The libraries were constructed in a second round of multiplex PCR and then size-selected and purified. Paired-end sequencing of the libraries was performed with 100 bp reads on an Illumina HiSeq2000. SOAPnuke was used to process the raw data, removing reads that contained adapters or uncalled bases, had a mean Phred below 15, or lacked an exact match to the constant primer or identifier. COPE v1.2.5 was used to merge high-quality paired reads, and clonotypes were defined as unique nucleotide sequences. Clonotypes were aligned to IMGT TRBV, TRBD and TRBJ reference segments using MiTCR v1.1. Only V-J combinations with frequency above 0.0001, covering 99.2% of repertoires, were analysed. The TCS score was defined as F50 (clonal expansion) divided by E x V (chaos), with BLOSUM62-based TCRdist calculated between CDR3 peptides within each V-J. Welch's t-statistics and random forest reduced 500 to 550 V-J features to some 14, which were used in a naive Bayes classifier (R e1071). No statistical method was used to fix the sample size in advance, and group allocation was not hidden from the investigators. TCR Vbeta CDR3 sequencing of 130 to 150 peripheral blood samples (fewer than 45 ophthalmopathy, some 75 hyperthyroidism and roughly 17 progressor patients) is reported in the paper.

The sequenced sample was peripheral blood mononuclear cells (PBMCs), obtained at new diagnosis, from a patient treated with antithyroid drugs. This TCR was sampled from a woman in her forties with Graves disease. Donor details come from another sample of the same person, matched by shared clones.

CDR3 reads: CASSPQGRSSYNEQLF. The base sequence is TGTGCCAGCAGCCCCCAGGGACGGAGCTCCTACAATGAGCAGCTCTTC. This chain joins TRBV7-9 to TRBJ2-1; the D call is possibly TRBD1 or TRBD2, each sharing 5 bases. The CDR3 spans 16 residues, from the cysteine through the phenylalanine. Of all the DNA, just the CDR3 is kept, 48 bases in frame from base 1. In the germline V gene (reference sequence), CDR1 corresponds to SEHNR and CDR2 to FQNEAQ.